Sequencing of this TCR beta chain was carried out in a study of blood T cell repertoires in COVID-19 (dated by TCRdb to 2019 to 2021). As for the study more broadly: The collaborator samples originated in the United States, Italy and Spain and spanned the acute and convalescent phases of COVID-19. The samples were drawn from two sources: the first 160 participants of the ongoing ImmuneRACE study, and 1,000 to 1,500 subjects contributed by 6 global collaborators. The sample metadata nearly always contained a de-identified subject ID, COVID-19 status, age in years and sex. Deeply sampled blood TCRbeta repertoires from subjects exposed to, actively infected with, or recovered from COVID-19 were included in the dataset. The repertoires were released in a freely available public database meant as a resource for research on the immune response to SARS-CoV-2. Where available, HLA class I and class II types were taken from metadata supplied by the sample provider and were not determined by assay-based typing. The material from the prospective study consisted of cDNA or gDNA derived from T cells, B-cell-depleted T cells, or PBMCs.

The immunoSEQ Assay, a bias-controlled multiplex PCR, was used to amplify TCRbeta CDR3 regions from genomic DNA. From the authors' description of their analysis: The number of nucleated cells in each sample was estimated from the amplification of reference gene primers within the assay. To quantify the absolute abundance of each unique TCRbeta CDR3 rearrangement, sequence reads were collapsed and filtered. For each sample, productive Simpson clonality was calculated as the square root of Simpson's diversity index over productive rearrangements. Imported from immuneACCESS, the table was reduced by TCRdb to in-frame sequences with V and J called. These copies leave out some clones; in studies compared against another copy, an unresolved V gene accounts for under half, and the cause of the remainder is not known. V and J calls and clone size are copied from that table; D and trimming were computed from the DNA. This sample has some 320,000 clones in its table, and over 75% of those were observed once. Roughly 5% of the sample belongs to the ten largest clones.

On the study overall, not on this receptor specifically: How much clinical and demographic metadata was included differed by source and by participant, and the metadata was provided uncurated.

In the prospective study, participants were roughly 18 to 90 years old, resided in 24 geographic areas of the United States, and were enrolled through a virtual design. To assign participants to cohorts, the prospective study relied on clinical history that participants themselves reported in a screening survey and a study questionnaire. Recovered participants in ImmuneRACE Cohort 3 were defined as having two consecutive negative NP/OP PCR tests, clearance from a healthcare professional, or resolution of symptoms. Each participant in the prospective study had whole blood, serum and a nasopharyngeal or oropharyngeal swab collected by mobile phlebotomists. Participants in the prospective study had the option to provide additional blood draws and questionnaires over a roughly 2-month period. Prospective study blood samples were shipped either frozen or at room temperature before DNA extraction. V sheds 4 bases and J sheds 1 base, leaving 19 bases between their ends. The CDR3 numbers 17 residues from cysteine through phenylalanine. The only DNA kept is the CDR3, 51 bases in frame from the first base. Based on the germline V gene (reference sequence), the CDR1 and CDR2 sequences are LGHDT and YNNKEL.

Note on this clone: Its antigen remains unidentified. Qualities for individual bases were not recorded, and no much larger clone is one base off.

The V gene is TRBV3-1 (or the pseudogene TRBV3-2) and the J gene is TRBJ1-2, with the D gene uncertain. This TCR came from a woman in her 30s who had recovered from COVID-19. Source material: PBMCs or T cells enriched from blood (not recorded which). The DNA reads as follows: TGTGCCAGCAGCCCTTGGACTCAACCGAGAGATAACTATGGCTACACCTTC. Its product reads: CASSPWTQPRDNYGYTF.